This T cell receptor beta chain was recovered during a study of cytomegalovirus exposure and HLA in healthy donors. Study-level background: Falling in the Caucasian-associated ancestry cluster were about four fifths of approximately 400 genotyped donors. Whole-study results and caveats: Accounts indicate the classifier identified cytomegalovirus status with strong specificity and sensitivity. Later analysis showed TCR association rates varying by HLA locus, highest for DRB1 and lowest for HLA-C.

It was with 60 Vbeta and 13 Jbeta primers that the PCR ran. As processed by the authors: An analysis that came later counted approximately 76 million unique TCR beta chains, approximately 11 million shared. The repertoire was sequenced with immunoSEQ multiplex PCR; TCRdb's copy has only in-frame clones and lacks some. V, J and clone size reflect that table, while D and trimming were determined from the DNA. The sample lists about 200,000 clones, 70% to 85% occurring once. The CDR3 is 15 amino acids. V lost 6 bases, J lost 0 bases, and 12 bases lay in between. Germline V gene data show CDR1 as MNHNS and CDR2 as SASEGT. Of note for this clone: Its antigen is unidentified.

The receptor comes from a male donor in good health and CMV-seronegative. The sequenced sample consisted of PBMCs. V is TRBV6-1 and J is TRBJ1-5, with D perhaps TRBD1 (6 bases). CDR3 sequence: CASRAGQSSNQPQHF. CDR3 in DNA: TGTGCCAGCAGGGCTGGACAGTCTAGCAATCAGCCCCAGCATTTT.